This TCR beta chain was recovered during a study of CD8 T cells in ankylosing spondylitis. Study-level results: Disease-linked clones were CD8+ and relatively rare in peripheral blood. The clones that were linked to disease were reported to be significantly enriched in matched synovial fluid samples from ankylosing spondylitis patients. Within ankylosing spondylitis blood, a TCR beta motif made up of seven to nine highly homologous variants appeared to be characteristic.

Germline trimming cut 8 bases from V and 7 bases from J; bases unmatched to any gene: 11. Germline CDR1 is SNHLY and CDR2 is FYNNEI. The CDR3 is 14 amino acids. This clonotype appeared a few times. Antigen: not known. Quantitative 5'-RACE with molecular barcodes generated TCR beta libraries. Each CDR3 protein gets one entry after TCRdb re-called the 5' RACE reads with MiXCR. The sample yields some 290,000 distinct CDR3 sequences, around 20% seen once. Material: blood, either unsorted or a sorted T cell fraction (not recorded which). This chain connects TRBV2 to TRBJ1-2, with 9 bases matching TRBD1. The origin of this receptor is a male donor with ankylosing spondylitis or in good health (not recorded which). This chain's CDR3 is CASRGTGILGGYTF. In nucleotides, the CDR3 is TGTGCCAGCCGCGGGACAGGGATCTTAGGTGGCTACACCTTC.